The rows below give T cell receptor beta chains drawn from one sample of a study of blood T cell repertoires in COVID-19. The table came from immunoSEQ multiplex PCR; TCRdb's copy has only in-frame clones and leaves some out. The data show a few hundred thousand clones, about 82% seen once. Sequencing was performed on peripheral blood. These receptor sequences come from a man aged 80 or over with acute or convalescent COVID-19. The CDR3 runs from the conserved cysteine through the conserved F or W. Fields, in order: V gene, J gene, D gene, clone size, CDR3 DNA, CDR3 protein. The D gene is left open where the match is weak. Clone size appears in some rows only: once, few, many, or a class for an expanded clone.

TRBV9	TRBJ2-5	-	-	TGTGCCAGCAGCGTATCGGCCACAGGGAGGGAAGAGACCCAGTACTTC	CASSVSATGREETQYF
TRBV29-1	TRBJ2-1	TRBD1	-	TGCAGCGTTCCCCTAAGGGGGCTGTTTGCGGGCAATGAGCAGTTCTTC	CSVPLRGLFAGNEQFF
TRBV5-6	TRBJ2-3	TRBD1	once	TGTGCCAGCAGCTCTGAGGGACAGGGGGCGTACAGATACGCGCAGTATTTT	CASSSEGQGAYRYAQYF
TRBV6-5	TRBJ1-1	TRBD1	-	TGTGCCAGCATCGGACAGGGTGGTTGGGAAGCTTTCTTT	CASIGQGGWEAFF
TRBV6-5	TRBJ1-4	TRBD1	-	TGTGCCAGCATTAGGGGGCTGGGGAGTGAAAAACTGTTTTTT	CASIRGLGSEKLFF
TRBV27	TRBJ2-3	-	-	TGTGCCAGCAGTTTTTTTGGGGAGGATACGCAGTATTTT	CASSFFGEDTQYF
TRBV18	TRBJ1-1	-	-	TGTGCCAGCTCACCGGCCCAACAAGAAGCTTTCTTT	CASSPAQQEAFF
TRBV7-2	TRBJ2-2	-	-	TGTGCCAGCAGCCAGTGGACAGCAAACACCGGGGAGCTGTTTTTT	CASSQWTANTGELFF
TRBV24-1	TRBJ2-3	TRBD1	once	TGTGCCACCAGTGATTGGGACAGGGGCGCAGATACGCAGTATTTT	CATSDWDRGADTQYF
TRBV25-1	TRBJ1-2	-	-	TGTGCCAGCAGTGAATTGGGTCCGGGAGGCTACACCTTC	CASSELGPGGYTF
TRBV10-3	TRBJ2-3	TRBD2	-	TGTGCCATCAGTGTTCTAGCGGGAGGTAATACGCAGTATTTT	CAISVLAGGNTQYF
TRBV3-1/TRBV3-2	TRBJ1-4	-	-	TGTGCCAGCAGCCAGGGTCCGTACACCTCGGGTGAAAAACTGTTTTTT	CASSQGPYTSGEKLFF
TRBV6-5	TRBJ1-2	TRBD1	once	TGTGCCAGCAGACAGGGGGCTCTTTATGGCTACACCTTC	CASRQGALYGYTF
TRBV15	TRBJ2-1	TRBD2	-	TGTGCCACCAGCAGGGCGCTAGCGGGAGACTCCTACAATGAGCAGTTCTTC	CATSRALAGDSYNEQFF
TRBV24-1	TRBJ2-7	TRBD2	-	TGTGCCACCAGTGATTCCGGGACTAGAGACGAGCAGTACTTC	CATSDSGTRDEQYF
TRBV5-1	TRBJ1-2	TRBD1	few	TGCGCCAGCAGCTTCGAGACAGGGGTTTATGGCTACACCTTC	CASSFETGVYGYTF
TRBV28	TRBJ2-7	-	-	TGTGCCAGCAGTTTAATACAGGGTGAGCAGTACTTC	CASSLIQGEQYF